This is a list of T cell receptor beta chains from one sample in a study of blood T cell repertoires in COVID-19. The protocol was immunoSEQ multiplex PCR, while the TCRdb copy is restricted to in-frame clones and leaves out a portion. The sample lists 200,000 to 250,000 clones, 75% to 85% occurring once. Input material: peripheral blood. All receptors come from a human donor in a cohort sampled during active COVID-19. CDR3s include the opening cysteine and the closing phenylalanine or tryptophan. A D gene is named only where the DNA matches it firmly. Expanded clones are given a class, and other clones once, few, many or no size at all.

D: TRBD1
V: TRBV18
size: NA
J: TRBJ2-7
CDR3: CASSQTGGTYEQYF
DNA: TGTGCCAGCTCACAGACAGGGGGCACCTACGAGCAGTACTTC

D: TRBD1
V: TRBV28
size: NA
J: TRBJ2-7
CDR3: CASSPPGQFYEQYF
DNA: TGTGCCAGCAGCCCGCCGGGACAGTTCTACGAGCAGTACTTC

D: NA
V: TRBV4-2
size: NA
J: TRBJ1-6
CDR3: CASSQASQVTQSPLHF
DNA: TGTGCCAGCAGCCAAGCCTCACAGGTCACCCAATCACCCCTCCACTTT

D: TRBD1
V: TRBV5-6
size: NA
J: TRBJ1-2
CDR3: CASSYVTGTNYGYTF
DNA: TGTGCCAGCAGCTACGTGACAGGGACTAACTATGGCTACACCTTC

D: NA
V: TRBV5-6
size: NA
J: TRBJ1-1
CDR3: CASSGRAANTEAFF
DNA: TGTGCCAGCAGCGGGAGGGCAGCAAACACTGAAGCTTTCTTT

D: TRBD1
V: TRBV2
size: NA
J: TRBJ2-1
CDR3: CASRGTGHNEQFF
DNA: TGTGCCAGCAGAGGGACAGGACACAATGAGCAGTTCTTC

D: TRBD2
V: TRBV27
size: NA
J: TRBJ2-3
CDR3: CASSNPAGGADTQYF
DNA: TGTGCCAGCAGTAATCCAGCGGGGGGCGCGGATACGCAGTATTTT

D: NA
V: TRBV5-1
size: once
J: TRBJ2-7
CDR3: CASSLGTELYEQYF
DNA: TGCGCCAGCAGCTTGGGGACAGAACTGTACGAGCAGTACTTC

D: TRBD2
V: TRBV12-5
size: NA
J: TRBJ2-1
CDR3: CASGLVVTGGRAYNEQFF
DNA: TGTGCTAGTGGTTTGGTAGTGACGGGAGGGCGCGCCTACAATGAGCAGTTCTTC

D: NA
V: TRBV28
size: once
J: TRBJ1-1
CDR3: CASSPTGGIGPFF
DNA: TGTGCCAGCAGTCCCACTGGGGGGATTGGGCCTTTCTTT

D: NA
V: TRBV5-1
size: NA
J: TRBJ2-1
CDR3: CASSSVPLAPVEQFF
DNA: TGCGCCAGCAGTTCGGTCCCTCTAGCACCCGTGGAGCAGTTCTTC

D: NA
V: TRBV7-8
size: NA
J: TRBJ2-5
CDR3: CASSLVVETQYF
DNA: TGTGCCAGCAGCTTAGTCGTGGAGACCCAGTACTTC

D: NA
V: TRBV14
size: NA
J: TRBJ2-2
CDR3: CASSQVRGLTGELFF
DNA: TGTGCCAGCAGCCAAGTGAGGGGGTTAACCGGGGAGCTGTTTTTT

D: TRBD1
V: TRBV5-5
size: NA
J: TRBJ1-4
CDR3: CASSPRQGRGEKLFF
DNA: TGTGCCAGCAGCCCGAGACAGGGCAGGGGTGAAAAACTGTTTTTT

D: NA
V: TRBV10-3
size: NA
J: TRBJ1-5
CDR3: CAIRGGGANQPQHF
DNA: TGTGCCATCAGGGGGGGAGGAGCTAATCAGCCCCAGCATTTT

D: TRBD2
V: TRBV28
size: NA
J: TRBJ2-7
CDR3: CASSSGTSFYEQYF
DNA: TGTGCCAGCAGTTCCGGGACTAGCTTTTACGAGCAGTACTTC

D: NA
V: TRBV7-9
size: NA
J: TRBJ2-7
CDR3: CASSLRDEQYF
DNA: TGTGCCAGCAGCTTAAGAGACGAGCAGTACTTC

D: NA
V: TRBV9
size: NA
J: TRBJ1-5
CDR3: CASSVGQGNQPQHF
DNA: TGTGCCAGCAGCGTAGGACAGGGCAATCAGCCCCAGCATTTT

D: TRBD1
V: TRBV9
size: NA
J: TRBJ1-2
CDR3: CASSVGQGKRASYGYTF
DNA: TGTGCCAGCAGCGTGGGACAGGGGAAACGTGCGAGCTATGGCTACACCTTC

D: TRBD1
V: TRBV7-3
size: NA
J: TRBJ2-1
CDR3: CASSLEGATLSYNEQFF
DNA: TGTGCCAGCAGCTTAGAGGGGGCGACTTTATCCTACAATGAGCAGTTCTTC

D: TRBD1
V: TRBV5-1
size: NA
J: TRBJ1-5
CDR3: CASSLGQGAGPQHF
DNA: TGCGCCAGCAGCTTAGGGCAGGGGGCCGGACCCCAGCATTTT

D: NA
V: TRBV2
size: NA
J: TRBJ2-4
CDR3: CASSPEPPGTLAKNIQYF
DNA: TGTGCCAGCAGCCCAGAACCTCCAGGCACTCTAGCCAAAAACATTCAGTACTTC

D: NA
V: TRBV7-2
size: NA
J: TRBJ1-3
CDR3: CASSREGGGNTIYF
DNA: TGTGCCAGCAGTCGGGAGGGGGGAGGAAACACCATATATTTT

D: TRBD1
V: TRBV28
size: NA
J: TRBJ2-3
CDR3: CASSLQGAKDTQYF
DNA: TGTGCCAGCAGCCTACAGGGGGCGAAAGATACGCAGTATTTT

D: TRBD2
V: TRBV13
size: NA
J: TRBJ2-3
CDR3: CASSKRTSGRLDTQYF
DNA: TGTGCCAGCAGCAAAAGGACTAGCGGGAGGTTAGATACGCAGTATTTT

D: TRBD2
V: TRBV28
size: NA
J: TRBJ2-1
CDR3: CASSPTSGRYNEQFF
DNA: TGTGCCAGCAGTCCGACTAGCGGGAGGTACAATGAGCAGTTCTTC

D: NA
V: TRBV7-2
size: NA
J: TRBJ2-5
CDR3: CASSSGTLTTQYF
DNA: TGTGCCAGCAGCTCCGGGACTCTGACGACCCAGTACTTC

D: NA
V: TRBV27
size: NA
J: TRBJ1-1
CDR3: CASQKSGTEAFF
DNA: TGTGCCAGTCAAAAGTCAGGGACTGAAGCTTTCTTT

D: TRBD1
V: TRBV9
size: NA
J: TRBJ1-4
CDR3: CASSVATGQGGEKLFF
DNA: TGTGCCAGCAGCGTAGCTACCGGGCAGGGGGGTGAAAAACTGTTTTTT

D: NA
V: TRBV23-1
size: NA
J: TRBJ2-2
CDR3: CASSQSEGSDTGELFF
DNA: TGCGCCAGCAGTCAATCGGAGGGGTCGGACACCGGGGAGCTGTTTTTT

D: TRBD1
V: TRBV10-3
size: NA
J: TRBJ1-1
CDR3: CAISSGQGGDTTEAFF
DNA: TGTGCCATCAGTAGCGGACAGGGCGGCGATACCACTGAAGCTTTCTTT

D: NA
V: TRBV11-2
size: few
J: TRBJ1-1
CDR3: CATSQGNTEAFF
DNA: TGTGCCACCAGTCAGGGGAACACTGAAGCTTTCTTT

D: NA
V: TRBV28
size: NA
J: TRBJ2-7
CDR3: CASSLTGPVSSYEQYF
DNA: TGTGCCAGCAGCCTCACAGGGCCGGTTAGCTCCTACGAGCAGTACTTC

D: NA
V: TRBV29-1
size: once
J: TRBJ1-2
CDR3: CSVERGANYGYTF
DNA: TGCAGCGTTGAACGGGGAGCTAACTATGGCTACACCTTC

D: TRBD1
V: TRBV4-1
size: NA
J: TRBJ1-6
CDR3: CASSQGAGQARGSPLHF
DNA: TGCGCCAGCAGCCAAGGGGCCGGACAGGCAAGGGGTTCACCCCTCCACTTT

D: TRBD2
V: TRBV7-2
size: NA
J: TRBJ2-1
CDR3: CASSSVGTRTYNEQFF
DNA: TGTGCCAGCAGCTCGGTCGGGACTAGAACCTACAATGAGCAGTTCTTC

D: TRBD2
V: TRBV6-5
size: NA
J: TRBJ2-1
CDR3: CASSATSGRINEQFF
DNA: TGTGCCAGCAGCGCGACTAGCGGGAGAATCAATGAGCAGTTCTTC

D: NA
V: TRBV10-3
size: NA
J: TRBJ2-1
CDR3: CAISESEGGGKFF
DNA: TGTGCCATCAGTGAGTCGGAAGGGGGGGGGAAGTTCTTC

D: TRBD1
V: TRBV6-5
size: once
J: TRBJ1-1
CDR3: CASSRPQGLNTEAFF
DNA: TGTGCCAGCAGTCGACCACAGGGGTTAAACACTGAAGCTTTCTTT

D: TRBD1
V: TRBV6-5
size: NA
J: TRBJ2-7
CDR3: CASSYSSRTGFHEQYF
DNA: TGTGCCAGCAGTTACTCTAGCAGGACAGGGTTCCACGAGCAGTACTTC

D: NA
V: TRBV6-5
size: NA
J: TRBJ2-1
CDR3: CASSYHGAGGNEQFF
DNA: TGTGCCAGCAGTTATCACGGGGCCGGGGGCAATGAGCAGTTCTTC

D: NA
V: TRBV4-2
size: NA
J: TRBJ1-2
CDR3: CASSQDLSADSNYGYTF
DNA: TGTGCCAGCAGCCAAGATCTCTCGGCGGACTCTAACTATGGCTACACCTTC

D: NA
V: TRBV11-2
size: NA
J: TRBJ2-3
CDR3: CASSFLETDTQYF
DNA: TGTGCCAGCAGCTTCTTAGAGACAGATACGCAGTATTTT

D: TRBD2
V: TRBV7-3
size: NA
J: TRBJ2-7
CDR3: CASSPAGGAGYEQYF
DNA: TGTGCCAGCAGCCCGGCGGGGGGGGCAGGCTACGAGCAGTACTTC

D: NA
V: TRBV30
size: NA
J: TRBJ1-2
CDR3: CAWSVILPIQGRSYGYTF
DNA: TGTGCCTGGAGTGTAATCCTGCCCATACAGGGCCGAAGCTATGGCTACACCTTC

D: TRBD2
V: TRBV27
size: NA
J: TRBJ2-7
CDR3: CASSSWRLAPYEQYF
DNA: TGTGCCAGCAGTTCCTGGAGACTAGCGCCATACGAGCAGTACTTC

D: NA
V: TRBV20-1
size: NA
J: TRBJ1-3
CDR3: CSAPRGNTIYF
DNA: TGCAGTGCCCCCCGTGGAAACACCATATATTTT

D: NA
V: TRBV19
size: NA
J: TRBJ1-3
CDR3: CASSIRGNTIYF
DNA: TGTGCCAGTAGTATACGGGGAAACACCATATATTTT

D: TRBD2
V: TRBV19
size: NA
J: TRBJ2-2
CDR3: CASGRGLAGGSRTGELFF
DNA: TGTGCCAGTGGGCGAGGGCTAGCGGGAGGATCGCGAACCGGGGAGCTGTTTTTT

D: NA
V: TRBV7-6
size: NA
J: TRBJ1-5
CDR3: CASSPWGVDQPQHF
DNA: TGTGCCAGCAGTCCGTGGGGGGTCGATCAGCCCCAGCATTTT

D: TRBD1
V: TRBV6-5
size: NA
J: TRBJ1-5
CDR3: CASSRGSNQPQHF
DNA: TGTGCCAGCAGCAGGGGGAGCAATCAGCCCCAGCATTTT